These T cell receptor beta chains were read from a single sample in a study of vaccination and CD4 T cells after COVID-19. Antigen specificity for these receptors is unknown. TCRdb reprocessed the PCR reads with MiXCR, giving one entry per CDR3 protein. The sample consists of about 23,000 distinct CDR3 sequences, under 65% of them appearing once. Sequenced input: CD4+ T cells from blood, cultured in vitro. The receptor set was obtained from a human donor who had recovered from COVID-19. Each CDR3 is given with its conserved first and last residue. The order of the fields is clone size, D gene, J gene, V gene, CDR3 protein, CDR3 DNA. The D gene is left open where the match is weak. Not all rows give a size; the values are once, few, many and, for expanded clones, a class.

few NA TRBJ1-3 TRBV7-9 CASSFSQGSLPGNTIYF TGTGCCAGCAGCTTCTCACAGGGTTCGCTTCCTGGAAACACCATATATTTT
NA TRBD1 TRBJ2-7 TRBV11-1 CASSLSRTGIYEQYF TGTGCCAGCAGCTTAAGCCGGACAGGGATCTACGAGCAGTACTTC
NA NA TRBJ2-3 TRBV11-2 CASSLGALNTQYF TGTGCCAGCAGCTTAGGGGCCCTGAATACGCAGTATTTT
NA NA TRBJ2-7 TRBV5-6 CASSLQAYEQYF TGTGCCAGCAGCTTGCAAGCTTACGAGCAGTACTTC
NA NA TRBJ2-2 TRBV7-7 CASSSHNTGELFF TGTGCTAGCAGCTCCCATAACACCGGGGAGCTGTTTTTT
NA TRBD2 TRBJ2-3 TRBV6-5 CASSYGLEGTQYF TGTGCCAGCAGTTACGGACTAGAGGGTACGCAGTATTTT
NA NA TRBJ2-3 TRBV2 CASSGAWRADTQYF TGTGCCAGCAGTGGGGCTTGGCGCGCAGATACGCAGTATTTT
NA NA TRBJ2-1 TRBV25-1 CASSALEGNEQFF TGTGCCAGCAGCGCCTTGGAGGGCAATGAGCAGTTCTTC
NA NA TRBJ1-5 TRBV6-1 CASSEQGIGNQPQHF TGTGCCAGCAGTGAGCAGGGAATTGGCAATCAGCCCCAGCATTTT
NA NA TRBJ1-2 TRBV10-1 CASSEVGLANYGYTF TGCGCCAGCAGTGAGGTCGGACTAGCTAACTATGGCTACACCTTC
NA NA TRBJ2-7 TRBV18 CASSQALGYEQYF TGTGCCAGCTCACAGGCGTTAGGGTACGAGCAGTACTTC
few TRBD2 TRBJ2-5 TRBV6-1 CASIGGGTPGGTQYF TGTGCCAGCATTGGGGGGGGGACGCCAGGAGGGACCCAGTACTTC
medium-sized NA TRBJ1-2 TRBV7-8 CASSLESRNYGYTF TGTGCCAGCAGCTTAGAATCGAGAAACTATGGCTACACCTTC
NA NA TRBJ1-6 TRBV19 CAWSAGKGPLSSYNSPLHF TGTGCCTGGAGTGCAGGGAAGGGACCCCTGAGCTCCTATAATTCACCCCTCCACTTT